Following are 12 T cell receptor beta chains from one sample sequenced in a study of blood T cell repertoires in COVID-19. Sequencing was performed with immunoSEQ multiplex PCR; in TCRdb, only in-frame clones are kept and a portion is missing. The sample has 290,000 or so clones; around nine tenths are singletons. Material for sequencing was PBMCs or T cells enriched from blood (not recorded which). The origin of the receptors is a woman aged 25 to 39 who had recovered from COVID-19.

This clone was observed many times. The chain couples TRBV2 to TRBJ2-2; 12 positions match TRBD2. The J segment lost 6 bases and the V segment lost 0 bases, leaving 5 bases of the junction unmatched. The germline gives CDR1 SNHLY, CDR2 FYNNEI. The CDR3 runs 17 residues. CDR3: CASSEARLAGDAGELFF. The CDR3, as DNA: TGTGCCAGCAGTGAAGCTAGACTAGCGGGAGATGCCGGGGAGCTGTTTTTT.

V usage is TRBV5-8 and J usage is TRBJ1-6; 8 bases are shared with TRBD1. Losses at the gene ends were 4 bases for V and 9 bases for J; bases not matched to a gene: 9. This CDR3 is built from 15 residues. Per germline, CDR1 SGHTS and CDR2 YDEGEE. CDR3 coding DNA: TGTGCCAGCAGCCCGGACAGGGCATGGGGTTCACCCCTCCACTTT. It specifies CASSPDRAWGSPLHF.

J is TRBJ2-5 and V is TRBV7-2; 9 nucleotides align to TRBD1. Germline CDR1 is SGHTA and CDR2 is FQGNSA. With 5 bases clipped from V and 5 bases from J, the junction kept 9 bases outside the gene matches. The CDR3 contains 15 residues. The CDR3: CASSPSGQGGETQYF. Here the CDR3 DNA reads TGTGCCAGCAGCCCATCGGGACAGGGAGGTGAGACCCAGTACTTC.

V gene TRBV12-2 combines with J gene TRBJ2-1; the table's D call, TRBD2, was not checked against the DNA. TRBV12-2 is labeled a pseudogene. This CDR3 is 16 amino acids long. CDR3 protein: CASRVRGGCSYNEQFF. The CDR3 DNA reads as TGTGCAAGTCGCGTCCGTGGCGGGTGCTCCTACAATGAGCAGTTCTTC.

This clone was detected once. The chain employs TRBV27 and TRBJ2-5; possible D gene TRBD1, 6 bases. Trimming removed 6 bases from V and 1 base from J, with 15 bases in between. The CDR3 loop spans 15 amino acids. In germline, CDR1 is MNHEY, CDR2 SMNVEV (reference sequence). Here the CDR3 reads CASSPYRVFQETQYF. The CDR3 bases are TGTGCCAGCAGCCCCTACAGGGTTTTCCAAGAGACCCAGTACTTC.

In DNA, the CDR3 is TGCAGCGTTTATCTAGCGCTCACCGGGGAGCTGTTTTTT. Translated: CSVYLALTGELFF. The V call is TRBV29-1, the J call TRBJ2-2, with a weak D call TRBD2 (6 bases). Germline V gene sequence: CDR1 SQVTM, CDR2 ANQGSEA. This CDR3 spans 13 amino acids. Trimming removed 5 bases at V and 4 bases at J, with 11 bases between.

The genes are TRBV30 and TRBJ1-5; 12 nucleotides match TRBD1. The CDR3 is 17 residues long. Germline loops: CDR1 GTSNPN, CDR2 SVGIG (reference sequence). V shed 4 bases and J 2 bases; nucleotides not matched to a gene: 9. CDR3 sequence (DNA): TGTGCCTGGACCCAGGGACAGGGGGCTGGAGGCAATCAGCCCCAGCATTTT. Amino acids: CAWTQGQGAGGNQPQHF.

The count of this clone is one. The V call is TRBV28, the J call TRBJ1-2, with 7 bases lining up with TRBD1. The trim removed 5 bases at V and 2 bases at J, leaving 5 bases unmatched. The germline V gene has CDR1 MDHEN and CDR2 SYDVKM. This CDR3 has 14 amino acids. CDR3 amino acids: CASSPGGQNYGYTF. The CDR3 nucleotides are TGTGCCAGCAGTCCCGGGGGACAGAACTATGGCTACACCTTC.

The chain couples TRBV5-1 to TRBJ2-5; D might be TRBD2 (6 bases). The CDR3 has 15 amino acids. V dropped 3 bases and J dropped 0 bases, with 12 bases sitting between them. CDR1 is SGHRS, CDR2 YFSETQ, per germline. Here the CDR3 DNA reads TGCGCCAGCAGCTCGGGACTCCAGTACCAAGAGACCCAGTACTTC. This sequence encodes CASSSGLQYQETQYF.

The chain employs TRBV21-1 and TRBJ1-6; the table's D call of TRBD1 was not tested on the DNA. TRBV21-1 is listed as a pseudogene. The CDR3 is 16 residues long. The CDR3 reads CASSPRRTAYNSPLHF. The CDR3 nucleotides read TGTGCCAGCAGCCCAAGGAGGACAGCCTATAATTCACCCCTCCACTTT.

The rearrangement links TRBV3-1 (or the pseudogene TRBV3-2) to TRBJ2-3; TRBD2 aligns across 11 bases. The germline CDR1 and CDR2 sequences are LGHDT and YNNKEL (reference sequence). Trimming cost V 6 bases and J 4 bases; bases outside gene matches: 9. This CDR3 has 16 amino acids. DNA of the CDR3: TGTGCCAGCAGGGGGACTAGCGGTGTTGCGGCAGATACGCAGTATTTT. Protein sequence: CASRGTSGVAADTQYF.

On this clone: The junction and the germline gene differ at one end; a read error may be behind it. The CDR3, as DNA: TGTGCCAGCAGTTACGGGACTGATTCCTACAGTGAGCAGTTCTTC. Translated, it gives CASSYGTDSYSEQFF. The rearrangement joins TRBV6-5 to TRBJ2-1; D might be TRBD2 (6 bases). Germline-derived CDR1 and CDR2 are MNHEY and SVGAGI. This CDR3 is built from 15 residues.